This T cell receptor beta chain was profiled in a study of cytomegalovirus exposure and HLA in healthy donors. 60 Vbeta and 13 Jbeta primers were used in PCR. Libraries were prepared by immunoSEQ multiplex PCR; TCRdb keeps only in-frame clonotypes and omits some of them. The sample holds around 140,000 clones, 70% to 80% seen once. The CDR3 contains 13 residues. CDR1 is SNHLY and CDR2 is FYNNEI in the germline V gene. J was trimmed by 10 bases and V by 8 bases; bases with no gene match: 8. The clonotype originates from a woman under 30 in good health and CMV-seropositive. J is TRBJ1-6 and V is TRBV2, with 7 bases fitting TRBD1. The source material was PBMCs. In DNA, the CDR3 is TGTGCCAGCTTACTTGACAGGGCCTCACCCCTCCACTTT. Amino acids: CASLLDRASPLHF. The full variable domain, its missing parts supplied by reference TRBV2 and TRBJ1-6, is EPEVTQTPSHQVTQMGQEVILRCVPISNHLYFYWYRQILGQKVEFLVSFYNNEISEKSEIFDDQFSVERPDGSNFTLKIRSTKLEDSAMYFCASLLDRASPLHFGNGTRLTVT.